The source of this T cell receptor (beta chain) is a study of blood T cell repertoires in COVID-19. Study-wide context: Whether acute or convalescent, the COVID-19 samples came from the United States, Italy and Spain.

In the original processing: Scientists estimated how many nucleated cells there were by amplifying reference gene primers. Method: immunoSEQ multiplex PCR; TCRdb's copy keeps in-frame clones and lacks some. The DNA was the basis for D and trimming; V, J and clone size are from that table. The data hold around 68,000 clones, with approximately 80% observed a single time. The specimen was peripheral blood. This clonotype originated in a woman aged 45-60 years with acute or convalescent COVID-19.

The CDR3 reads CASSQVGVPRTF. CDR3 sequence (DNA): TGTGCCAGCAGCCAAGTAGGGGTACCGAGAACCTTC. The chain combines TRBV14 with TRBJ1-2, with D maybe TRBD1 (5 bases). Per germline, CDR1 SGHDN and CDR2 FVKESK. Trimming removed 1 base from V and 14 bases from J, with 14 bases in between. CDR3 length: 12 residues. The entire variable domain, with the rest obtained from reference TRBV14 and TRBJ1-2, is as follows: EAGVTQFPSHSVIEKGQTVTLRCDPISGHDNLYWYRRVMGKEIKFLLHFVKESKQDESGMPNNRFLAERTGGTYSTLKVQPAELEDSGVYFCASSQVGVPRTFGSGTRLTVV.